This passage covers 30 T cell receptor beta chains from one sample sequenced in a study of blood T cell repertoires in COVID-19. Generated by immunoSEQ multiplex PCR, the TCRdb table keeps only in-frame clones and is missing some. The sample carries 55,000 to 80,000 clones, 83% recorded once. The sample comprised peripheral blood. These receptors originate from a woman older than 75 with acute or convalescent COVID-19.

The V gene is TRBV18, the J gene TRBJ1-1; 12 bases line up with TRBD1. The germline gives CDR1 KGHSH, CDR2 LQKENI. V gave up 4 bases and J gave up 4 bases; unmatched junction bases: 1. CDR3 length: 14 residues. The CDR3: CASSQGQGATEAFF. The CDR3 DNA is TGTGCCAGCTCACAGGGACAGGGGGCCACTGAAGCTTTCTTT. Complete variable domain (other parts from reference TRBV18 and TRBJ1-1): NAGVMQNPRHLVRRRGQEARLRCSPMKGHSHVYWYRQLPEEGLKFMVYLQKENIIDESGMPKERFSAEFPKEGPSILRIQQVVRGDSAAYFCASSQGQGATEAFFGQGTRLTVV.

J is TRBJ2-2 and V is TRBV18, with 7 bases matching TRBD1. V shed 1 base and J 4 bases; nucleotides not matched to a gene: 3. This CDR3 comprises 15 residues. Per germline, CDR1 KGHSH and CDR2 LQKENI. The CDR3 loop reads CASSPQGAGTGELFF. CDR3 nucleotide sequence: TGTGCCAGCTCACCACAGGGGGCAGGCACCGGGGAGCTGTTTTTT.

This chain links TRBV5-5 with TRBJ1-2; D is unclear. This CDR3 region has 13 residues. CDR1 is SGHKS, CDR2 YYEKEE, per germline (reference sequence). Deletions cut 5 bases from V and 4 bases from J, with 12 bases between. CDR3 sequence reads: CASRPDSFYGYTF. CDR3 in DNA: TGTGCCAGCAGACCGGACTCCTTCTATGGCTACACCTTC.

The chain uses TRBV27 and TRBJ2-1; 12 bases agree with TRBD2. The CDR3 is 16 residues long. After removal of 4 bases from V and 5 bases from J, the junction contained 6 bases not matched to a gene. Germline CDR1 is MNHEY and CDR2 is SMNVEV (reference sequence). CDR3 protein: CASSYRTSGTDNEQFF. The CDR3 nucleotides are TGTGCCAGCAGTTATCGGACTAGCGGGACGGACAATGAGCAGTTCTTC.

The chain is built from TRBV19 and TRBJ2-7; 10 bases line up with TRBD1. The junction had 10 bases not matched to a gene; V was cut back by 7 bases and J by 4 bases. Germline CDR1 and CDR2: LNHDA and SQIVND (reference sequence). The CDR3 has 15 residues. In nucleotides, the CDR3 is TGTGCCAGTACGGCGACAGGGGGCGGAAAGTACGAGCAGTACTTC. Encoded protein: CASTATGGGKYEQYF.

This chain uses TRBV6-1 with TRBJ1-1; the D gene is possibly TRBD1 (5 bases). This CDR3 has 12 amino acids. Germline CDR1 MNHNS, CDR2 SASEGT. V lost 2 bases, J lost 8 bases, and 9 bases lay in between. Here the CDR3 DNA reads TGTGCCAGCAGTGAAAGGTCAGGGGAAGCTTTCTTT. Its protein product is CASSERSGEAFF.

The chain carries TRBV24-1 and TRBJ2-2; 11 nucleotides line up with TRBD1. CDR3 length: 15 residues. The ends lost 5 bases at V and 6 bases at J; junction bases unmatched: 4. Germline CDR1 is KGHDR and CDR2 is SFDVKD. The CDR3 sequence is CATSASGQGAGELFF. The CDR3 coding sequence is TGTGCCACCAGTGCATCGGGACAGGGGGCCGGGGAGCTGTTTTTT.

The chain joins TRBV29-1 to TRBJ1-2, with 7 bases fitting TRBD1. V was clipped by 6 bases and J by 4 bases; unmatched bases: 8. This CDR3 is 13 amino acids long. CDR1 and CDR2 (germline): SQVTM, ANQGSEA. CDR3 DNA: TGCAGCGTCGGGAGTGGGACAGTCTATGGCTACACCTTC. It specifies CSVGSGTVYGYTF.

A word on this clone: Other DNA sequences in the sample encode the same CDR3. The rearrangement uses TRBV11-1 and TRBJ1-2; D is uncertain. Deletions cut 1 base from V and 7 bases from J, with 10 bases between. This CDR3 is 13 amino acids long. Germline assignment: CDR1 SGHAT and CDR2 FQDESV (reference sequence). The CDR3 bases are TGTGCCAGCAGCTTAGGAGAGAGAGGTGGCTACACCTTC. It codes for CASSLGERGGYTF. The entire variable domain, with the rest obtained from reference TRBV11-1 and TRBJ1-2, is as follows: EAEVAQSPRYKITEKSQAVAFWCDPISGHATLYWYRQILGQGPELLVQFQDESVVDDSQLPKDRFSAERLKGVDSTLKIQPAELGDSAMYLCASSLGERGGYTFGSGTRLTVV.

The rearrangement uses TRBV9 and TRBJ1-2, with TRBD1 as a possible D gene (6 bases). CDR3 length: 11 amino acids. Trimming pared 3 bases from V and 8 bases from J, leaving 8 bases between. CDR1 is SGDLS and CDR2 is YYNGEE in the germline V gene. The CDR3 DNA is TGTGCCAGCAGCGCCGACAGGGGCTACACCTTC. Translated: CASSADRGYTF.

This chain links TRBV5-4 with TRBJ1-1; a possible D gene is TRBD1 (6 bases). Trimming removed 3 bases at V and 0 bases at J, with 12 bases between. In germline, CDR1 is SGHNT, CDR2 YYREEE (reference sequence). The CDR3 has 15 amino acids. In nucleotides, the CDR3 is TGTGCCAGCAGCTCGTGGACAGATATGAACACTGAAGCTTTCTTT. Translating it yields CASSSWTDMNTEAFF.

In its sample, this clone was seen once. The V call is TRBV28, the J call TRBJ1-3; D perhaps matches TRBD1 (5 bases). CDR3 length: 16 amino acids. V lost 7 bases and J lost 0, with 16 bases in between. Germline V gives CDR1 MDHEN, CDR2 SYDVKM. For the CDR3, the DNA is TGTGCCAGCACCTCCGGTGGGGGGGACTCTGGAAACACCATATATTTT. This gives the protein CASTSGGGDSGNTIYF.

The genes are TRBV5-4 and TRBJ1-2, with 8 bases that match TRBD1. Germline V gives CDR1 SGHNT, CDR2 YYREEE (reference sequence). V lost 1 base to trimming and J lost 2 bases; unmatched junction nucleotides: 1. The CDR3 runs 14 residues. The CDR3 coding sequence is TGTGCCAGCAGCTTGCAGGGGGCGAACTATGGCTACACCTTC. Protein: CASSLQGANYGYTF.

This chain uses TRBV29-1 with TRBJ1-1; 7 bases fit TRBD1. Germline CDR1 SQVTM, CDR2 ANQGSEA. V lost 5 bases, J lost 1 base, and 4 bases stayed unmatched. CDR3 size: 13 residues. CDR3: CSVLGQKNTEAFF. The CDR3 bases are TGCAGCGTTTTGGGACAGAAGAACACTGAAGCTTTCTTT.

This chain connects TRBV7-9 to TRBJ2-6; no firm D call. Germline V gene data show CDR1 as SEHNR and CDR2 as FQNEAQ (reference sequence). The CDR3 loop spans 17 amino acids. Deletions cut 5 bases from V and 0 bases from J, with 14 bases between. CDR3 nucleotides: TGTGCCAGCAGCCCCTTCCAGGTTATCTCTGGGGCCAACGTCCTGACTTTC. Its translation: CASSPFQVISGANVLTF. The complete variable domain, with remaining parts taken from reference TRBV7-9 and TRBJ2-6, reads DTGVSQNPRHKITKRGQNVTFRCDPISEHNRLYWYRQTLGQGPEFLTYFQNEAQLEKSRLLSDRFSAERPKGSFSTLEIQRTEQGDSAMYLCASSPFQVISGANVLTFGAGSRLTVL.

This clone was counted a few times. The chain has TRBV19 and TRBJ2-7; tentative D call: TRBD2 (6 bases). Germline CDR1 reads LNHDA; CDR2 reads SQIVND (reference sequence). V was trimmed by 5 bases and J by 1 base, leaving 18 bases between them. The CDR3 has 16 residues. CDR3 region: CASSAPSAGPSYEQYF. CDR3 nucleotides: TGTGCCAGTAGTGCCCCCTCCGCGGGGCCATCCTACGAGCAGTACTTC.

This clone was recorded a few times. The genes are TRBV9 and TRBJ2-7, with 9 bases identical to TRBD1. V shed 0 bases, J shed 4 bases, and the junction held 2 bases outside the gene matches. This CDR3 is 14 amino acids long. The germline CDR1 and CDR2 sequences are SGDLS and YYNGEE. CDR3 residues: CASSVGGTGYEQYF. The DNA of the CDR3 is TGTGCCAGCAGCGTAGGAGGGACAGGGTACGAGCAGTACTTC.

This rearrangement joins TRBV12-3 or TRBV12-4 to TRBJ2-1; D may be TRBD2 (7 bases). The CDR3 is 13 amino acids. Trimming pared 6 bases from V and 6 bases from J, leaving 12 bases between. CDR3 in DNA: TGTGCCAGCAGGAAGGGGGGGGGCAATGAGCAGTTCTTC. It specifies CASRKGGGNEQFF.

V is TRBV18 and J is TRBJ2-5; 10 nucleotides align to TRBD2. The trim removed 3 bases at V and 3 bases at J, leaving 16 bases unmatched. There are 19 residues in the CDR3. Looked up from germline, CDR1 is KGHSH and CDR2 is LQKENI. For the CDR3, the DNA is TGTGCCAGCTCACCTAGTCTCGACTGGTATCTAGCGGGAGAAGAGACCCAGTACTTC. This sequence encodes CASSPSLDWYLAGEETQYF.

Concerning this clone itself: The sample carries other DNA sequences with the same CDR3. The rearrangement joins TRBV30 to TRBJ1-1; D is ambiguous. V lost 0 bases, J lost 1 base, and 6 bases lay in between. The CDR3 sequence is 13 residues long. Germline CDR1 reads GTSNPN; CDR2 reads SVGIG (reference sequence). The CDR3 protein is CAWSVQTNTEAFF. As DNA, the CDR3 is TGTGCCTGGAGTGTACAAACGAACACTGAAGCTTTCTTT.

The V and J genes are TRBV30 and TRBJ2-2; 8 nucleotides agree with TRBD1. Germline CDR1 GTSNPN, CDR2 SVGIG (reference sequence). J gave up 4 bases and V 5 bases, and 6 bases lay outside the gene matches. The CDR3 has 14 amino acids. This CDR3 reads CAWDRGKGTGELFF. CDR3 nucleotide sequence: TGTGCCTGGGACAGGGGAAAAGGCACCGGGGAGCTGTTTTTT.

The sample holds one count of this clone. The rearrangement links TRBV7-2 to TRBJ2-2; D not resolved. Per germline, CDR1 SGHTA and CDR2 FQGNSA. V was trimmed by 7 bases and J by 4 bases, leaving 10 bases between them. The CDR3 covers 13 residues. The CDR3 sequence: CASTLSFTGELFF. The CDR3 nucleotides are TGTGCCAGCACCCTCTCCTTCACCGGGGAGCTGTTTTTT.

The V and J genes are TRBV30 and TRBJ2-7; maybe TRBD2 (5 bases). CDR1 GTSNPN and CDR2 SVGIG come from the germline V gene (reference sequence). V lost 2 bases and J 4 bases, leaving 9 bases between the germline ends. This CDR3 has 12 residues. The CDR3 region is CAWSPPGYEQYF. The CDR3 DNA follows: TGTGCCTGGAGTCCCCCGGGATACGAGCAGTACTTC.

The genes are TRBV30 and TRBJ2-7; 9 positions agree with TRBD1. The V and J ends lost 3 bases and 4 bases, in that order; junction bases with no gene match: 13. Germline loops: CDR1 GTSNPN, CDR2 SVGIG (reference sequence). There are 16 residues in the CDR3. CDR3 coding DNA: TGTGCCTGGAGCCCCCCACGTGGGACAGGGAGTTACGAGCAGTACTTC. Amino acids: CAWSPPRGTGSYEQYF.

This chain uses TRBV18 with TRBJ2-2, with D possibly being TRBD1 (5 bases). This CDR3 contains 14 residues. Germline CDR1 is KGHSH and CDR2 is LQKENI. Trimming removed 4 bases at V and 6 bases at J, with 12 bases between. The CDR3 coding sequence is TGTGCCAGCTCACTGAAGGGGCGCGCCGGGGAGCTGTTTTTT. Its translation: CASSLKGRAGELFF.

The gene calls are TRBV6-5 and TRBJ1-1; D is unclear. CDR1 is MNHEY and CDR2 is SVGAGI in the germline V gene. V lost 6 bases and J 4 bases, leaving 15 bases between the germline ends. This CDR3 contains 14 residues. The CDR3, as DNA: TGTGCCAGCAGGACCGCAGGCCTGAGCACTGAAGCTTTCTTT. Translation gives CASRTAGLSTEAFF.

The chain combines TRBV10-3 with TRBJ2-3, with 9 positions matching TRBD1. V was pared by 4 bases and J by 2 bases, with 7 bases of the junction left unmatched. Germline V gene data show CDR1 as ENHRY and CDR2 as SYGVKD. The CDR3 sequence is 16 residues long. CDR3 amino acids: CAISAGTGSPTDTQYF. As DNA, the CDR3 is TGTGCCATCAGTGCGGGGACAGGGAGTCCCACAGATACGCAGTATTTT.

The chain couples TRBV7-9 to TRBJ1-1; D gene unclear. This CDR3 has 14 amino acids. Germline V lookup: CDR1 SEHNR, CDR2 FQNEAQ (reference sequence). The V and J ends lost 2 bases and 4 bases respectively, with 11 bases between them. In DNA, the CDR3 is TGTGCCAGCAGCTTAAGTCCTATGAGCACTGAAGCTTTCTTT. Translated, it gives CASSLSPMSTEAFF. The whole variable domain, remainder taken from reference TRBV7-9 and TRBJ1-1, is DTGVSQNPRHKITKRGQNVTFRCDPISEHNRLYWYRQTLGQGPEFLTYFQNEAQLEKSRLLSDRFSAERPKGSFSTLEIQRTEQGDSAMYLCASSLSPMSTEAFFGQGTRLTVV.

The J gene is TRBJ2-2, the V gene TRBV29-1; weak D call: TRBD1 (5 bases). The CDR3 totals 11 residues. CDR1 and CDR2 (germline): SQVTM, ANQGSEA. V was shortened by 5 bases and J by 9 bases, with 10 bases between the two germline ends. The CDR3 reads CSVLSGRELFF. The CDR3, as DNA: TGCAGCGTTCTTTCAGGGAGGGAGCTGTTTTTT.

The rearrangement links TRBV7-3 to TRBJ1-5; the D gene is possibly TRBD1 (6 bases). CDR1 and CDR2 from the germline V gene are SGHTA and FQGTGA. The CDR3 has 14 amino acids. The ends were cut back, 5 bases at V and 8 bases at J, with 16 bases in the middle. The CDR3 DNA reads TGTGCCAGCAGCCAGGGAGGGGGGTCGGAGCCCCAGCATTTT. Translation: CASSQGGGSEPQHF. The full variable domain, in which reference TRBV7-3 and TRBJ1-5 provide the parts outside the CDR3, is GAGVSQTPSNKVTEKGKYVELRCDPISGHTALYWYRQSLGQGPEFLIYFQGTGAADDSGLPNDRFFAVRPEGSVSTLKIQRTERGDSAVYLCASSQGGGSEPQHFGDGTRLSIL.